A single sample is the source of the 2 T cell receptor beta chains below, sequenced in a study of control samples from healthy donors and cancer patients. The data were produced by immunoSEQ multiplex PCR, yet TCRdb's version contains in-frame clones alone and is incomplete. The table shows 150,000 to 200,000 clones, with about 90% occurring only once. Source material: blood. Source of these receptors: a woman aged 50 to 60 in good health.

The genes are TRBV7-3 and TRBJ1-2, with a tentative D call TRBD1 (5 bases). The CDR3 has 14 residues. V was trimmed by 1 base and J by 5 bases, leaving 11 bases between them. Per the germline V gene, CDR1 is SGHTA and CDR2 is FQGTGA. As DNA, the CDR3 is TGTGCCAGCAGCTTAATCGGGACTCAATATGGCTACACCTTC. Translated: CASSLIGTQYGYTF.

V usage is TRBV29-1 and J usage is TRBJ1-2; perhaps TRBD1 as D (5 bases). The CDR3 contains 12 residues. V lost 1 base and J 3 bases, leaving 6 bases between the germline ends. From germline, CDR1 is SQVTM and CDR2 ANQGSEA. CDR3 DNA: TGCAGCGTTGAAGTGACAGACTATGGCTACACCTTC. This gives the protein CSVEVTDYGYTF.